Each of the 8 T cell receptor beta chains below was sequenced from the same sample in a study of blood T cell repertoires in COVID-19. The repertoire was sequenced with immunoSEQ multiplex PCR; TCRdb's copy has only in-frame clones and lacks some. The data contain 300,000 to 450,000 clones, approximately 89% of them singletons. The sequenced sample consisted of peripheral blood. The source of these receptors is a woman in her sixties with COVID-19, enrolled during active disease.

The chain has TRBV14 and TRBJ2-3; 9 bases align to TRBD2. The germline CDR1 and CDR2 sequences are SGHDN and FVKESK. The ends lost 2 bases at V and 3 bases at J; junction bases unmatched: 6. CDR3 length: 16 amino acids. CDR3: CASSQMVAGATDTQYF. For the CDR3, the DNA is TGTGCCAGCAGCCAAATGGTAGCGGGGGCAACAGATACGCAGTATTTT.

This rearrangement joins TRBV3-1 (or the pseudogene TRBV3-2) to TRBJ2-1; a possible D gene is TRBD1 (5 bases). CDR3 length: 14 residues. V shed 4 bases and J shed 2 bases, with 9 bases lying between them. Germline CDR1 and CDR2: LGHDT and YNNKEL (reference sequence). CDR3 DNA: TGTGCCAGCAGCCCTAGACAGACCTACAATGAGCAGTTCTTC. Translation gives CASSPRQTYNEQFF.

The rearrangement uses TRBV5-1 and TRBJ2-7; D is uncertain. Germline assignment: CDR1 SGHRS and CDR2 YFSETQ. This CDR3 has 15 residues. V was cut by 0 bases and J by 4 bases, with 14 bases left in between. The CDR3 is CASSLAAGLSYEQYF. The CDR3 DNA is TGCGCCAGCAGCTTGGCAGCAGGCCTCTCTTACGAGCAGTACTTC.

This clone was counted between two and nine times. The CDR3 spells CASSIESGHYTDTQYF. The CDR3 DNA reads as TGTGCCAGTAGTATTGAGTCCGGACACTACACAGATACGCAGTATTTT. The chain links TRBV19 to TRBJ2-3, with D possibly matching TRBD1 (5 bases). CDR3 length equals 16 residues. Trimming removed 3 bases at V and 2 bases at J, with 15 bases between. Germline V gene lookup returns CDR1 LNHDA and CDR2 SQIVND (reference sequence).

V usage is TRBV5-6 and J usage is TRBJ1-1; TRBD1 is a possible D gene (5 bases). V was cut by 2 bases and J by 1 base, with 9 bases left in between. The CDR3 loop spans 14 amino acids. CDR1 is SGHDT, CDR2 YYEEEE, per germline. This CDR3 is CASSFGQGNTEAFF. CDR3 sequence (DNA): TGTGCCAGCAGCTTCGGGCAGGGGAACACTGAAGCTTTCTTT.

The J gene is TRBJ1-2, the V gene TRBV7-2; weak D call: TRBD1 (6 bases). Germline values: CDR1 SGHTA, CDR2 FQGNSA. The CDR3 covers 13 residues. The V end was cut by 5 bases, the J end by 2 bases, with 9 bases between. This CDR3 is CASSSTGNYGYTF. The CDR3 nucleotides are TGTGCCAGCAGCAGTACAGGGAACTATGGCTACACCTTC.

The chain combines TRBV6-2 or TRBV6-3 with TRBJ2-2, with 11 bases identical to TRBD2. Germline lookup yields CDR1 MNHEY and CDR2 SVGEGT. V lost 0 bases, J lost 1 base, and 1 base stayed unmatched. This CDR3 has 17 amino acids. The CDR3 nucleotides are TGTGCCAGCAGTTACTCACTAGCGGGGGTGAACACCGGGGAGCTGTTTTTT. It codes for CASSYSLAGVNTGELFF.

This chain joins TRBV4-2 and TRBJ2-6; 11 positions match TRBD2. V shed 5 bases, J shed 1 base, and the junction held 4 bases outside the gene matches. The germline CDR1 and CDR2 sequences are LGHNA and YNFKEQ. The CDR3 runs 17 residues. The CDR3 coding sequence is TGTGCCAGCAGCTATAGCGGGGGGGCATCTGGGGCCAACGTCCTGACTTTC. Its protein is CASSYSGGASGANVLTF.